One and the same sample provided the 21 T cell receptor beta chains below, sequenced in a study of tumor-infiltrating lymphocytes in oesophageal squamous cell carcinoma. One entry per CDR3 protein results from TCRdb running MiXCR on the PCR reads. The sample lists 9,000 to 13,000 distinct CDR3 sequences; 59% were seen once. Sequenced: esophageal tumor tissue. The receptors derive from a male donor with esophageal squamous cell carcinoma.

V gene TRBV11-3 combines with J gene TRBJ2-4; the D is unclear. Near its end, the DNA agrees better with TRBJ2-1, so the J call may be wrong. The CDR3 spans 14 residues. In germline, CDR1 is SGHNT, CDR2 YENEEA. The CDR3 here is CASRSRFSPYEQFF. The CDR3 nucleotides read TGTGCCAGCAGGTCTAGATTTTCTCCCTACGAGCAGTTCTTC.

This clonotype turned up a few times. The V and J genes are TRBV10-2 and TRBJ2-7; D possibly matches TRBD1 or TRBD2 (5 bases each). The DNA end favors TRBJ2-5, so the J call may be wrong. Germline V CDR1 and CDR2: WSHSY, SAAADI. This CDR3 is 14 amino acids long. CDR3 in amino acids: CASSEIGGVETQYF. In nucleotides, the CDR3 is TGCGCCAGCAGTGAGATTGGGGGAGTGGAGACCCAGTACTTC.

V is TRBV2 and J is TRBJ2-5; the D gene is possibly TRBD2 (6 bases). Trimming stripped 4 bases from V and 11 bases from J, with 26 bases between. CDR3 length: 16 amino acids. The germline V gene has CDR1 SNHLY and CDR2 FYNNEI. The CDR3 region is CASSVDLAVSYNEQYF. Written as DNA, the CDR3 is TGTGCCAGCAGTGTAGACTTAGCGGTATCCTACAATGAGCAGTACTTC.

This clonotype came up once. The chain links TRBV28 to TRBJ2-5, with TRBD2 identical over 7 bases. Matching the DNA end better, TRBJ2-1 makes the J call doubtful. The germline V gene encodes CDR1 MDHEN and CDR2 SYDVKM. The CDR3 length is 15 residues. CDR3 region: CASSTRTSPLNEQFF. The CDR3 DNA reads TGTGCCAGCAGTACAAGGACTAGTCCGTTGAATGAGCAGTTCTTC.

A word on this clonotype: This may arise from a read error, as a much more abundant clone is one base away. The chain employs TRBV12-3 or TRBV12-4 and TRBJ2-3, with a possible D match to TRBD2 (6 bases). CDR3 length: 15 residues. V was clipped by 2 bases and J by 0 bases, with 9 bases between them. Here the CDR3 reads CASSLLGRSTDTQYF. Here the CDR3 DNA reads TGTGCCAGCAGTTTACTGGGGAGGAGCACAGATACGCAGTATTTT.

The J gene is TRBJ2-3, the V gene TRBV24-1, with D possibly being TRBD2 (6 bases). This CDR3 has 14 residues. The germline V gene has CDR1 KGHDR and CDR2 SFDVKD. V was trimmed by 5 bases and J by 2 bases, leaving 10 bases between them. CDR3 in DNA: TGTGCCACCAGTGCCTGGACTAACACAGATACGCAGTATTTT. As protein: CATSAWTNTDTQYF.

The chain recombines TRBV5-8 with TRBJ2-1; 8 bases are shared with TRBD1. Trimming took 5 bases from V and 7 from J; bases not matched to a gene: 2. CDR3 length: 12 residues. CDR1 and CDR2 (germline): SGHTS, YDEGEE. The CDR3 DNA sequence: TGTGCCAGCAGACGACAGGGGAATGAGCAGTTCTTC. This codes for CASRRQGNEQFF.

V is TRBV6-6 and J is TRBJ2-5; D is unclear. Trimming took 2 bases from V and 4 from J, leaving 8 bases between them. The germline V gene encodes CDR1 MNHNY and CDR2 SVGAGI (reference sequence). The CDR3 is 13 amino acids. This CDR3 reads CASSYGLVETQYF. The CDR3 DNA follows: TGTGCCAGCAGTTACGGATTGGTAGAGACCCAGTACTTC.

CDR3 nucleotide sequence: TGTGCCAGCAACGTAGGACTGAATAATTCACCCCTCCACTTT. Its translation is CASNVGLNNSPLHF. This chain joins TRBV6-2 or TRBV6-3 and TRBJ1-6; no definite D call. V lost 7 bases and J lost 5, with 12 bases in between. Germline CDR1 and CDR2: MNHEY and SVGEGT. The CDR3 has 14 residues.

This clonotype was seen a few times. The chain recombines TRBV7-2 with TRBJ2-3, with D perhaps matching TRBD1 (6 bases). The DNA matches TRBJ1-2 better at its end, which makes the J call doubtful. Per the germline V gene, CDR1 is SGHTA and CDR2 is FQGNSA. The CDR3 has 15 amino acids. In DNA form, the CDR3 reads TGTGCCAGCAGCTCCACACAGGGTATCCGCTATGGCTACACCTTC. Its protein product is CASSSTQGIRYGYTF.

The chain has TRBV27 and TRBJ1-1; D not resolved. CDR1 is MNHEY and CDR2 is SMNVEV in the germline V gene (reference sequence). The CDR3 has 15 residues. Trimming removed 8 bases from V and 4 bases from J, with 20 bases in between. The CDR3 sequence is CASGFAAPTRTEAFF. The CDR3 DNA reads TGTGCCAGCGGATTCGCGGCCCCGACGCGCACTGAAGCTTTCTTT.

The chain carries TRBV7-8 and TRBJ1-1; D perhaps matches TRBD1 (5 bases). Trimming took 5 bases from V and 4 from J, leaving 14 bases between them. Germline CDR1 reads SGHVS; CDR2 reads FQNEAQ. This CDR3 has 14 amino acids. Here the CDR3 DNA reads TGTGCCAGCAGCCGTCGTAACGGGGCCACTGAAGCTTTCTTT. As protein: CASSRRNGATEAFF.

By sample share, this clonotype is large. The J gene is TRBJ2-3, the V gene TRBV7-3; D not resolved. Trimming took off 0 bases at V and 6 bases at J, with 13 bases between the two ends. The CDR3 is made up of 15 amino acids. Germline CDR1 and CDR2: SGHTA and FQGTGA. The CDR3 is CASSLTGASVDTQYF. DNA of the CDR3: TGTGCCAGCAGCTTAACTGGAGCCAGTGTGGATACGCAGTATTTT.

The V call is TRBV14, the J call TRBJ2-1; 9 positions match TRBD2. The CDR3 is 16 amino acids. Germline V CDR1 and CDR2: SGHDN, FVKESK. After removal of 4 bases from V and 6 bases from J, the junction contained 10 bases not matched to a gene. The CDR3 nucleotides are TGTGCCAGCAGCCCGCCGGCGAGCGGGGGGATCAATGAGCAGTTCTTC. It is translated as CASSPPASGGINEQFF.

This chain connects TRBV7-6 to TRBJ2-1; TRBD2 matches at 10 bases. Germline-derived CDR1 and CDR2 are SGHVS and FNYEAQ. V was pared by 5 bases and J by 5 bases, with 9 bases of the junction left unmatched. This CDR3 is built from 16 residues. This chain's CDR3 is CASSRGVAGGNNEQFF. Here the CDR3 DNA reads TGTGCCAGCAGCCGGGGGGTAGCGGGGGGCAACAATGAGCAGTTCTTC. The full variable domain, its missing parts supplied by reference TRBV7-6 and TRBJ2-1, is GAGVSQSPRYKVTKRGQDVALRCDPISGHVSLYWYRQALGQGPEFLTYFNYEAQQDKSGLPNDRFSAERPEGSISTLTIQRTEQRDSAMYRCASSRGVAGGNNEQFFGPGTRLTVL.

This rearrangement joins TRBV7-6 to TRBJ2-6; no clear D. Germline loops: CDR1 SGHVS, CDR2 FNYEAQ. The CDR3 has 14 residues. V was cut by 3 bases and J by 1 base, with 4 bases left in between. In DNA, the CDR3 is TGTGCCAGCAGCTTCTCGTCTGGGGCCAACGTCCTGACTTTC. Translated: CASSFSSGANVLTF.

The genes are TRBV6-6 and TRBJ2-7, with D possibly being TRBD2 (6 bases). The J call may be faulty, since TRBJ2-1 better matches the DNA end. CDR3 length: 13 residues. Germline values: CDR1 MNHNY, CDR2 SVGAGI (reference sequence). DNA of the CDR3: TGTGCCAGCACTCGCGGGGCTTACAATGAGCAGTTCTTC. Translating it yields CASTRGAYNEQFF.

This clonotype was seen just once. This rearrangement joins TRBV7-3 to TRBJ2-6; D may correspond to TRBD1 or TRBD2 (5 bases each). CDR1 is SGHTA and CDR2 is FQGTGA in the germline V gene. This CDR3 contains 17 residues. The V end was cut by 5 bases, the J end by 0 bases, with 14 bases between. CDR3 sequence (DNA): TGTGCCAGCAGCCCTCGGGACGGCCACTCTGGGGCCAACGTCCTGACTTTC. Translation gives CASSPRDGHSGANVLTF.

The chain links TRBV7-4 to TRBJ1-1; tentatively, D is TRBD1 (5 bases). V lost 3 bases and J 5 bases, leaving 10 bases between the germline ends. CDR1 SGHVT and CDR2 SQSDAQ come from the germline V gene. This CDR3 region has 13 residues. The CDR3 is CASSFRGRTEAFF. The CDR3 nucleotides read TGTGCCAGCAGCTTTCGGGGACGGACTGAAGCTTTCTTT.

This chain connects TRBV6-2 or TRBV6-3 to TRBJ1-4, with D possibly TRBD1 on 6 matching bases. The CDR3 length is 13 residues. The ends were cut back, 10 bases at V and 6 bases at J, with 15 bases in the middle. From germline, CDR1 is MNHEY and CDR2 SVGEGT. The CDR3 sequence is CATLRGGHEKLFF. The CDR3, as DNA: TGTGCCACCTTAAGAGGGGGACATGAAAAACTGTTTTTT.

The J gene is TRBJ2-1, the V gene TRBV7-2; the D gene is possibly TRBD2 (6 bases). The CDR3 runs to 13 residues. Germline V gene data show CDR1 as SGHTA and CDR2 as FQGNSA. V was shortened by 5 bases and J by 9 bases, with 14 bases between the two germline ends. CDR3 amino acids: CASSLRLGGEQFF. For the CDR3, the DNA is TGTGCCAGCAGCCTCCGTTTGGGGGGTGAGCAGTTCTTC.